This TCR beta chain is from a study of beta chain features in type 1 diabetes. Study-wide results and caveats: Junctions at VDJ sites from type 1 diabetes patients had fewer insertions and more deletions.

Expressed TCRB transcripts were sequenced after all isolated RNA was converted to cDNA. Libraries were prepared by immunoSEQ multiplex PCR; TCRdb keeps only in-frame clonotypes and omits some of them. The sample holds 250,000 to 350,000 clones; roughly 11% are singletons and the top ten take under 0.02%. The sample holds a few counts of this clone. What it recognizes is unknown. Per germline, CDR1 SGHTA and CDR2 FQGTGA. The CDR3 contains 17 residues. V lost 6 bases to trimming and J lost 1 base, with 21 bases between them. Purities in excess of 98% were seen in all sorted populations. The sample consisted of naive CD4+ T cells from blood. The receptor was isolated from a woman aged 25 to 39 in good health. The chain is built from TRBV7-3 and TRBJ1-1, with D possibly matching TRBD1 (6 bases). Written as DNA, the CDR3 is TGTGCCAGCAGTGCGCATCGGACAGACCCTGGGAACACTGAAGCTTTCTTT. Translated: CASSAHRTDPGNTEAFF.